A single sample is the source of the 31 T cell receptor beta chains below, sequenced in a study of T cell changes during pregnancy in multiple sclerosis. Repertoires were generated with immunoSEQ multiplex PCR, while TCRdb's copy carries only in-frame clones and drops some. The profile covers tens of thousands of clones, with 92% appearing a single time and about 2% taken by the ten largest. The sequencing used peripheral blood, collected after pregnancy. All receptors come from a female donor with multiple sclerosis, enrolled in a pregnancy study.

This clone was picked up one time. The V gene is TRBV6-1, the J gene TRBJ1-2; 7 positions agree with TRBD1. V was clipped by 2 bases and J by 4 bases; unmatched bases: 4. Germline-derived CDR1 and CDR2 are MNHNS and SASEGT. The CDR3 has 14 residues. DNA for the CDR3: TGTGCCAGCAGTGAACTACGACAGGGCTATGGCTACACCTTC. The encoded protein is CASSELRQGYGYTF.

This clone was detected a few times. V gene TRBV27 combines with J gene TRBJ1-2; D gene uncertain. The germline gives CDR1 MNHEY, CDR2 SMNVEV (reference sequence). The CDR3 covers 13 residues. Trimming shortened V by 5 bases and J by 5 bases, and 12 bases separated the two germline ends. CDR3 coding DNA: TGTGCCAGCAGTCAATCCCTACGATATGGCTACACCTTC. This gives the protein CASSQSLRYGYTF.

V gene TRBV5-4 combines with J gene TRBJ1-5; D not certain. Germline V CDR1 and CDR2: SGHNT, YYREEE (reference sequence). V dropped 0 bases and J dropped 0 bases, with 7 bases sitting between them. The CDR3 runs 15 residues. CDR3: CASSLDPSSNQPQHF. CDR3 bases: TGTGCCAGCAGCTTGGACCCTAGTAGCAATCAGCCCCAGCATTTT.

The rearrangement links TRBV5-1 to TRBJ2-3; a weak D match, TRBD2 (6 bases). Germline-derived CDR1 and CDR2 are SGHRS and YFSETQ. V was trimmed by 0 bases and J by 0 bases, leaving 14 bases between them. This CDR3 contains 17 residues. CDR3 in DNA: TGCGCCAGCAGCTTGGGGGCGCTTGCGGGGAGCACAGATACGCAGTATTTT. Protein product: CASSLGALAGSTDTQYF.

For the CDR3, the DNA is TGTGCCAGCAGTAAGGACAGGGGGTGGACTGAAGCTTTCTTT. This encodes CASSKDRGWTEAFF. V is TRBV6-1 and J is TRBJ1-1, with 10 positions matching TRBD1. The CDR3 is 14 amino acids. Looked up from germline, CDR1 is MNHNS and CDR2 is SASEGT. Germline trimming cut 5 bases from V and 5 bases from J; bases unmatched to any gene: 5.

V gene TRBV4-2 combines with J gene TRBJ2-7; 9 bases line up with TRBD2. In germline, CDR1 is LGHNA, CDR2 YNFKEQ. Trimming at V came to 0 bases and at J to 2 bases, leaving 8 bases not matched to a gene. This CDR3 comprises 17 residues. The CDR3 coding sequence is TGTGCCAGCAGCCAAGACGTACCGAGCGGGAGGCCCTACGAGCAGTACTTC. Translating gives CASSQDVPSGRPYEQYF.

This clone was seen just once. This chain uses TRBV25-1 with TRBJ2-5; 10 bases are shared with TRBD2. CDR1 is MGHDK and CDR2 is SYGVNS in the germline V gene. V dropped 7 bases and J dropped 5; count of bases not matched to a gene: 4. The CDR3 spans 13 residues. The CDR3 here is CASTSGGAETQYF. Here the CDR3 DNA reads TGTGCCAGCACTAGCGGGGGCGCGGAGACCCAGTACTTC.

J is TRBJ1-4 and V is TRBV7-6; D uncertain. CDR3 length: 14 residues. Germline V gives CDR1 SGHVS, CDR2 FNYEAQ. V gave up 8 bases and J gave up 2 bases, with 12 bases separating them. This CDR3 reads CASSVPGTNEKLFF. The DNA for the CDR3 is TGTGCCAGCTCTGTACCGGGGACTAATGAAAAACTGTTTTTT.

The rearrangement uses TRBV19 and TRBJ2-1; 9 positions agree with TRBD2. Trimming removed 1 base from V and 7 bases from J; junction bases left unmatched: 8. The CDR3 contains 16 residues. Germline assignment: CDR1 LNHDA and CDR2 SQIVND (reference sequence). CDR3 bases: TGTGCCAGTAGTATAGGAGGGGCGGGGGGGCTGAATGAGCAGTTCTTC. Translation: CASSIGGAGGLNEQFF. Drawing the rest from reference TRBV19 and TRBJ2-1, the complete variable domain is DGGITQSPKYLFRKEGQNVTLSCEQNLNHDAMYWYRQDPGQGLRLIYYSQIVNDFQKGDIAEGYSVSREKKESFPLTVTSAQKNPTAFYLCASSIGGAGGLNEQFFGPGTRLTVL.

The chain is built from TRBV25-1 and TRBJ2-1; 12 bases are shared with TRBD2. Trimming at V came to 1 base and at J to 8 bases, leaving 3 bases not matched to a gene. CDR1 is MGHDK, CDR2 SYGVNS, per germline. The CDR3 is made up of 15 amino acids. The CDR3 region is CASSESGLAGDEQFF. CDR3 DNA: TGTGCCAGCAGTGAATCGGGACTAGCGGGCGATGAGCAGTTCTTC. Looking up the rest from reference TRBV25-1 and TRBJ2-1 gives the full variable domain: EADIYQTPRYLVIGTGKKITLECSQTMGHDKMYWYQQDPGMELHLIHYSYGVNSTEKGDLSSESTVSRIRTEHFPLTLESARPSHTSQYLCASSESGLAGDEQFFGPGTRLTVL.

The rearrangement joins TRBV10-3 to TRBJ2-3; unclear D gene. The CDR3 length is 11 residues. Germline lookup yields CDR1 ENHRY and CDR2 SYGVKD. V dropped 8 bases and J dropped 4 bases, with 7 bases sitting between them. CDR3 in amino acids: CAISPSDTQYF. In DNA form, the CDR3 reads TGTGCCATCTCTCCGTCAGATACGCAGTATTTT.

The chain joins TRBV7-6 to TRBJ2-5; a possible D gene is TRBD2 (6 bases). Per germline, CDR1 SGHVS and CDR2 FNYEAQ. Trimming took off 5 bases at V and 7 bases at J, with 14 bases between the two ends. The CDR3 extends over 13 amino acids. CDR3 protein: CASSPSEGVTQYF. Written as DNA, the CDR3 is TGTGCCAGCAGCCCCTCGGAGGGAGTGACCCAGTACTTC.

This chain's CDR3 is CASSPDRGGNGYTF. The CDR3 DNA follows: TGCGCCAGCAGCCCTGACAGGGGTGGAAATGGCTACACCTTC. The chain recombines TRBV5-1 with TRBJ1-2, with TRBD1 matching 8 bases. CDR3 size: 14 residues. J lost 6 bases, V lost 4 bases, and 8 bases had no gene match. Germline loops: CDR1 SGHRS, CDR2 YFSETQ.

The rearrangement joins TRBV7-9 to TRBJ1-2, with TRBD1 matching over 10 bases. The CDR3 is 15 residues long. The ends lost 5 bases at V and 3 bases at J; junction bases unmatched: 6. The germline V gene has CDR1 SEHNR and CDR2 FQNEAQ (reference sequence). The CDR3 region has the DNA TGTGCCAGCAGCACAGAGACAGGGGGCGACTATGGCTACACCTTC. It is translated as CASSTETGGDYGYTF.

The genes are TRBV2 and TRBJ1-5; TRBD1 aligns across 7 bases. CDR3 size: 15 residues. The junction had 6 bases not matched to a gene; V was cut back by 7 bases and J by 0 bases. Germline loops: CDR1 SNHLY, CDR2 FYNNEI. CDR3 sequence reads: CASNGQVNSNQPQHF. Written as DNA, the CDR3 is TGTGCCAGCAACGGACAGGTAAATAGCAATCAGCCCCAGCATTTT.

The chain employs TRBV30 and TRBJ1-1; TRBD1 aligns across 9 bases. Trimming removed 5 bases from V and 5 bases from J; junction bases left unmatched: 6. This CDR3 has 13 amino acids. Looked up from germline, CDR1 is GTSNPN and CDR2 is SVGIG (reference sequence). CDR3 loop: CAWYTGGSTEAFF. CDR3 coding DNA: TGTGCCTGGTATACAGGGGGCAGTACTGAAGCTTTCTTT.

The chain combines TRBV9 with TRBJ2-3; D remains unclear. In germline, CDR1 is SGDLS, CDR2 YYNGEE. V was clipped by 3 bases and J by 2 bases, with 16 bases between them. CDR3 size: 16 residues. Here the CDR3 DNA reads TGTGCCAGCAGCGAGCCCCTACTGAAAACCACAGATACGCAGTATTTT. Its protein is CASSEPLLKTTDTQYF.

The chain employs TRBV7-9 and TRBJ1-1; 8 bases line up with TRBD1. This CDR3 has 11 amino acids. V lost 7 bases and J lost 8; bases outside the gene matches: 3. CDR1 is SEHNR, CDR2 FQNEAQ, per germline (reference sequence). CDR3 in amino acids: CASTNRGEAFF. The CDR3 DNA is TGTGCCAGCACCAACAGGGGGGAAGCTTTCTTT. Complete variable domain (other parts from reference TRBV7-9 and TRBJ1-1): DTGVSQNPRHKITKRGQNVTFRCDPISEHNRLYWYRQTLGQGPEFLTYFQNEAQLEKSRLLSDRFSAERPKGSFSTLEIQRTEQGDSAMYLCASTNRGEAFFGQGTRLTVV.

The CDR3 sequence: CASSLWLAGGPMHYEQYF. The CDR3 DNA follows: TGTGCCAGCAGCTTATGGCTAGCGGGAGGGCCTATGCACTACGAGCAGTACTTC. The chain combines TRBV11-2 with TRBJ2-7; TRBD2 matches 12 bases. Losses at the gene ends were 2 bases for V and 3 bases for J; bases not matched to a gene: 11. The CDR3 has 18 amino acids. Germline V gene lookup returns CDR1 SGHAT and CDR2 FQNNGV.

This chain links TRBV25-1 with TRBJ1-2; 7 bases line up with TRBD1. CDR1 and CDR2 (germline): MGHDK, SYGVNS. Losses at the gene ends were 1 base for V and 2 bases for J; bases not matched to a gene: 4. This CDR3 has 15 residues. The CDR3: CASSEFVGGNYGYTF. The CDR3 DNA reads TGTGCCAGCAGTGAATTTGTAGGGGGCAACTATGGCTACACCTTC.

The V gene is TRBV19, the J gene TRBJ2-6; D is unresolved. V lost 5 bases to trimming and J lost 0 bases, with 8 bases between them. In germline, CDR1 is LNHDA, CDR2 SQIVND (reference sequence). The length of the CDR3 is 15 residues. The chain's CDR3 is CASSSSGSGANVLTF. Here the CDR3 DNA reads TGTGCCAGTAGTTCTTCAGGCTCTGGGGCCAACGTCCTGACTTTC.

The chain employs TRBV5-3 and TRBJ2-7, with no clear D. TRBV5-3 is an ORF for which the function is uncertain. The V and J ends lost 0 bases and 7 bases respectively, with 8 bases between them. This CDR3 is 12 amino acids long. CDR3 nucleotide sequence: TGTGCCAGAAGCTTGGACTATTGTGAGCAGTACTTC. Encoded protein: CARSLDYCEQYF.

The chain carries TRBV5-1 and TRBJ2-3; 7 bases fit TRBD2. Trimming at V came to 3 bases and at J to 1 base, leaving 11 bases not matched to a gene. Germline CDR1 SGHRS, CDR2 YFSETQ. The CDR3 totals 17 residues. This CDR3 reads CASSSHVRAGGTDTQYF. Here the CDR3 DNA reads TGCGCCAGCAGCTCACACGTAAGGGCGGGGGGCACAGATACGCAGTATTTT. Full variable domain (outside the CDR3, taken from reference TRBV5-1 and TRBJ2-3): KAGVTQTPRYLIKTRGQQVTLSCSPISGHRSVSWYQQTPGQGLQFLFEYFSETQRNKGNFPGRFSGRQFSNSRSEMNVSTLELGDSALYLCASSSHVRAGGTDTQYFGPGTRLTVL.

This chain joins TRBV4-3 and TRBJ1-1; D not certain. Trimming left V 1 base short and J 4 bases short, with 13 bases between. There are 15 residues in the CDR3. CDR1 is LGHNA and CDR2 is YSLEER in the germline V gene. This chain's CDR3 is CASSQGGRVGTEAFF. The DNA of the CDR3 is TGCGCCAGCAGCCAAGGTGGGAGAGTGGGCACTGAAGCTTTCTTT.

The CDR3 bases are TGTGCCAGCAGCTTAGTATCGGGTTCTTCCTACAATGAGCAGTTCTTC. It codes for CASSLVSGSSYNEQFF. The rearrangement joins TRBV7-2 to TRBJ2-1, with D uncertain. V gave up 1 base and J gave up 1 base, with 11 bases separating them. This CDR3 region has 16 residues. Germline CDR1 and CDR2: SGHTA and FQGNSA.

The V gene is TRBV4-1, the J gene TRBJ1-2; a weak D match, TRBD1 (6 bases). The V and J ends lost 0 bases and 6 bases respectively, with 23 bases between them. CDR3 length: 18 residues. CDR1 is MGHRA, CDR2 YSYEKL, per germline. The DNA for the CDR3 is TGCGCCAGCAGCCAAGATTCTATTAACCGGAGACAGGTACATGGCTACACCTTC. Its translation: CASSQDSINRRQVHGYTF.

The chain links TRBV5-6 to TRBJ1-2; the D gene is possibly TRBD1 (6 bases). Germline V gene lookup returns CDR1 SGHDT and CDR2 YYEEEE. The CDR3 covers 15 residues. Trimming stripped 4 bases from V and 0 bases from J, with 13 bases between. The chain's CDR3 is CASSLIQGANYGYTF. CDR3 bases: TGTGCCAGCAGCCTGATACAGGGAGCTAACTATGGCTACACCTTC. Full variable domain (remainder filled in from reference TRBV5-6 and TRBJ1-2): DAGVTQSPTHLIKTRGQQVTLRCSPKSGHDTVSWYQQALGQGPQFIFQYYEEEERQRGNFPDRFSGHQFPNYSSELNVNALLLGDSALYLCASSLIQGANYGYTFGSGTRLTVV.

The CDR3 loop reads CARGTGTRTEAFF. As DNA, the CDR3 is TGCGCCAGGGGGACAGGGACACGGACTGAAGCTTTCTTT. This chain connects TRBV4-1 to TRBJ1-1, with 9 bases identical to TRBD1. This CDR3 comprises 13 residues. Trimming took 9 bases from V and 5 from J; bases not matched to a gene: 7. Looked up from germline, CDR1 is MGHRA and CDR2 is YSYEKL.

The rearrangement uses TRBV9 and TRBJ1-5, with D tentatively TRBD1 (6 bases). The V end lost 3 bases, the J end lost 0 bases, and 13 bases lay between the germline ends. Germline V gene lookup returns CDR1 SGDLS and CDR2 YYNGEE. This CDR3 is built from 16 residues. Written as DNA, the CDR3 is TGTGCCAGCAGCGCGGGGACACCGTATAGCAATCAGCCCCAGCATTTT. Encoded protein: CASSAGTPYSNQPQHF. Filled out from reference TRBV9 and TRBJ1-5, the complete variable domain reads DSGVTQTPKHLITATGQRVTLRCSPRSGDLSVYWYQQSLDQGLQFLIQYYNGEERAKGNILERFSAQQFPDLHSELNLSSLELGDSALYFCASSAGTPYSNQPQHFGDGTRLSIL.

The chain has TRBV2 and TRBJ1-6, with TRBD1 as a possible D gene (6 bases). V was clipped by 4 bases and J by 6 bases, with 19 bases between them. CDR1 is SNHLY and CDR2 is FYNNEI in the germline V gene. CDR3 length: 17 amino acids. The CDR3, as DNA: TGTGCCAGCAGTGCACTACAGGGTCGAATCCTTAATTCACCCCTCCACTTT. It specifies CASSALQGRILNSPLHF.

This sequence joins TRBV6-1 and TRBJ1-2; TRBD1 is a possible D gene (6 bases). V was clipped by 6 bases and J by 4 bases, with 15 bases between them. The CDR3 covers 14 residues. Germline V gene data show CDR1 as MNHNS and CDR2 as SASEGT. This chain's CDR3 is CASSKGDRLYGYTF. The CDR3 DNA reads as TGTGCCAGCAGCAAGGGTGACAGGCTCTATGGCTACACCTTC.